This TCR beta chain was found in a study of T-cell reconstitution after alpha-beta-depleted transplantation in children. Findings of the study overall: T-cell numbers and diversity, one year after transplant, stemmed largely from T cells that were newly produced. About two months after transplant, alpha-beta T cells reportedly came from several hundred expanded graft clones.

The CDR3 consists of 16 residues. V lost 2 bases and J lost 3; bases outside the gene matches: 3. The germline CDR1 and CDR2 sequences are SEHNR and FQNEAQ (reference sequence). This clonotype was recorded at least ten times. Its antigen is not identified. Unique molecular identifiers were incorporated during preparation of the TCRbeta library. MiXCR, applied by TCRdb to the PCR reads, yields one record per CDR3 protein. Here the sample spans approximately 650,000 distinct CDR3 sequences, about an eighth being singletons. This TCR derives from a girl aged 2 to 10 with congenital amegakaryocytic thrombocytopenia, due to receive a stem cell transplant. The sample consisted of PBMCs, taken before TCRalphabeta/CD19-depleted stem cell transplant. The chain recombines TRBV7-9 with TRBJ2-3; 12 nucleotides line up with TRBD2. DNA for the CDR3: TGTGCCAGCAGCTTACCGGGACTAGCGGGTACAGATACGCAGTATTTT. Translation gives CASSLPGLAGTDTQYF.